What follows describes a single T cell receptor (beta chain). Its antigen is currently unknown. This sample is drawn from a study of T cells in localized non-small cell lung cancer. Libraries were prepared by immunoSEQ multiplex PCR; TCRdb keeps only in-frame clonotypes and omits some of them. The table records about 17,000 clones, around 89% of them present only once. Whole-study findings and limits: A median of around 60 of the top 100 tumor clones appeared in adjacent lung, which was paired and uninvolved. Uninvolved adjacent lung showed peak T cell clonality, exceeding tumor. Heterogeneity remains possible, as sequencing covered one tumor region only.

The sequences come from peripheral blood, collected before any cancer treatment. This TCR was recovered from a male donor at least 60 years old with stage II squamous cell lung carcinoma.

The CDR3 bases are TGTGCCAGCAGTTACCTCGGGACTAGGGGCTACAATGAGCAGTTCTTC. As protein: CASSYLGTRGYNEQFF. The rearrangement links TRBV28 to TRBJ2-1; 8 positions match TRBD2. Germline trimming cut 4 bases from V and 3 bases from J; bases unmatched to any gene: 8. Germline assignment: CDR1 MDHEN and CDR2 SYDVKM. CDR3 length: 16 amino acids.